These T cell receptor beta chains were read from a single sample in a study of blood T cell repertoires in COVID-19. TCRdb's copy holds only in-frame clones and misses some; the assay was immunoSEQ multiplex PCR. The table lists 230,000 or so clones, 65% to 90% of them singletons. Sequencing input: peripheral blood. Receptors were obtained from a man aged 35 to 55 who had recovered from COVID-19. CDR3s include the opening cysteine and the closing phenylalanine or tryptophan. D genes are given only for firm matches. Rows may omit the clone size; those that give it use once, few, many or a size class.

d_gene: NA; j_gene: TRBJ2-5; v_gene: TRBV12-3/TRBV12-4; abundance: once; CDR3nt: TGTGCCAGCAGCCTATCAATAGAGACCCAGTACTTC; CDR3aa: CASSLSIETQYF
d_gene: TRBD1; j_gene: TRBJ1-2; v_gene: TRBV5-1; abundance: few; CDR3nt: TGCGCCAGCAGCTGGGGTCAGGGACAGGGGGTCTATGGCTACACCTTC; CDR3aa: CASSWGQGQGVYGYTF
d_gene: TRBD2; j_gene: TRBJ2-5; v_gene: TRBV18; abundance: NA; CDR3nt: TGTGCCAGCTCACCACCGAAGGGCCGGGGGGACCAAGAGACCCAGTACTTC; CDR3aa: CASSPPKGRGDQETQYF
d_gene: TRBD2; j_gene: TRBJ2-3; v_gene: TRBV2; abundance: NA; CDR3nt: TGTGCCAGCAAAAGGACTAGCGGGGGAGATACGCAGTATTTT; CDR3aa: CASKRTSGGDTQYF
d_gene: NA; j_gene: TRBJ2-7; v_gene: TRBV11-2; abundance: NA; CDR3nt: TGTGCCAGCAGCTTGGGCCGAGGGGGCGGGGGGCCCTCCTACGAGCAGTACTTC; CDR3aa: CASSLGRGGGGPSYEQYF
d_gene: NA; j_gene: TRBJ2-3; v_gene: TRBV9; abundance: NA; CDR3nt: TGTGCCAGCAGCGTAGCTCGGACAGATACGCAGTATTTT; CDR3aa: CASSVARTDTQYF
d_gene: TRBD2; j_gene: TRBJ2-7; v_gene: TRBV5-5; abundance: NA; CDR3nt: TGTGCCAGCAGCTTTCTAGCGGGGGACGAGCAGTACTTC; CDR3aa: CASSFLAGDEQYF
d_gene: TRBD2; j_gene: TRBJ2-7; v_gene: TRBV14; abundance: many; CDR3nt: TGTGCCAGCAGCCAAGATCCCTCGCGGGGGGGCCTGTACGAGCAGTACTTC; CDR3aa: CASSQDPSRGGLYEQYF
d_gene: TRBD1; j_gene: TRBJ2-2; v_gene: TRBV6-1; abundance: once; CDR3nt: TGTGCCAGCAGTGCATCCGGGACAGGGAGGACCGGGGAGCTGTTTTTT; CDR3aa: CASSASGTGRTGELFF
d_gene: NA; j_gene: TRBJ1-2; v_gene: TRBV19; abundance: NA; CDR3nt: TGTGCCAGTGCCGGACTTTGGGATGGCTACACCTTC; CDR3aa: CASAGLWDGYTF
d_gene: TRBD1; j_gene: TRBJ2-7; v_gene: TRBV6-2/TRBV6-3; abundance: NA; CDR3nt: TGTGCCAGCAGTCTAGGGACAGCCTACGAGCAGTACTTC; CDR3aa: CASSLGTAYEQYF
d_gene: TRBD1; j_gene: TRBJ1-2; v_gene: TRBV24-1; abundance: NA; CDR3nt: TGTGCCACCAGTGAATGGGCAGGGGGCAGAGGCTACACCTTC; CDR3aa: CATSEWAGGRGYTF
d_gene: TRBD1; j_gene: TRBJ2-5; v_gene: TRBV3-1/TRBV3-2; abundance: NA; CDR3nt: TGTGCCAGCAGCGGGGACAGGGGGGTAGAGACCCAGTACTTC; CDR3aa: CASSGDRGVETQYF
d_gene: TRBD1; j_gene: TRBJ1-5; v_gene: TRBV19; abundance: few; CDR3nt: TGTGCCAGCACCCGGGACAGAAATCAGCCCCAGCATTTT; CDR3aa: CASTRDRNQPQHF
d_gene: TRBD2; j_gene: TRBJ2-2; v_gene: TRBV5-1; abundance: NA; CDR3nt: TGCGCCAGCAGCTTGGGGGCTAGCGGGGCACCCGGGGAGCTGTTTTTT; CDR3aa: CASSLGASGAPGELFF
d_gene: NA; j_gene: TRBJ2-7; v_gene: TRBV10-3; abundance: NA; CDR3nt: TGTGCCATCAGTGAGTCGTTAGGGGGTGTGTGGTACTTC; CDR3aa: CAISESLGGVWYF
d_gene: TRBD2; j_gene: TRBJ2-6; v_gene: TRBV10-3; abundance: NA; CDR3nt: TGTGCCATCAGCCCGACTAGCGGGAGCTCTGGGGCCAACGTCCTGACTTTC; CDR3aa: CAISPTSGSSGANVLTF
d_gene: TRBD2; j_gene: TRBJ2-1; v_gene: TRBV13; abundance: few; CDR3nt: TGTGCCAGCACCCAATTGCTACTAGCGGAGTTCTACAATGAGCAGTTCTTC; CDR3aa: CASTQLLLAEFYNEQFF
d_gene: TRBD2; j_gene: TRBJ2-2; v_gene: TRBV29-1; abundance: NA; CDR3nt: TGCAGCGTTGGAGAGACTAGCGGGAGGGCCGGGGAGCTGTTTTTT; CDR3aa: CSVGETSGRAGELFF
d_gene: TRBD1; j_gene: TRBJ1-4; v_gene: TRBV7-9; abundance: NA; CDR3nt: TGTGCCAGCAGCACCTGGGACAGGGGCCAGGAAAAACTGTTTTTT; CDR3aa: CASSTWDRGQEKLFF
d_gene: TRBD1; j_gene: TRBJ2-5; v_gene: TRBV7-9; abundance: NA; CDR3nt: TGTGCCAGCACTATACAGGGGGCTGTCCGGGAGACCCAGTACTTC; CDR3aa: CASTIQGAVRETQYF
d_gene: TRBD1; j_gene: TRBJ1-2; v_gene: TRBV5-4; abundance: NA; CDR3nt: TGTGCCAGCAGCTTGGACAGGGGGTTCGGAGGGTATGGCTACACCTTC; CDR3aa: CASSLDRGFGGYGYTF